The source of this TCR beta chain is a study of regulatory T cells in long-lasting Graves disease (dated by TCRdb to about 2021). The study in broad terms: Newly diagnosed Graves' disease patients had taken antithyroid drugs for less than 3 months. The study was registered as a clinical trial and conducted in China. A total of around 35 samples were covered by TCR sequencing, comprising around 13 persistent and 20 or so newly diagnosed Graves' disease patients. Persistent Graves' disease patients were compared with newly diagnosed Graves' disease patients by peripheral blood TCR sequencing and RNA sequencing. Study-wide conclusions, independent of this receptor: Persistent Graves' disease patients showed lower TCR Shannon entropy and fewer highly expanded clones than newly diagnosed patients, suggesting clonal expansion. Persistent disease showed preferential use of TRBV28, TRBJ1-2 and TRBJ2-5, whereas newly diagnosed disease favored TRBV20-1 and TRBJ2-1. The authors noted that the small sample size was a limitation that may lower accuracy. Only the TCR beta chain was sequenced and analyzed. Because the primary lesion, thyroid tissue, could not be accessed, the study looked at peripheral blood alone. Patients with persistent disease shared more public clonotypes (approximately 2,500) than newly diagnosed patients did (approximately 990).

In its sample, this clonotype was seen many times. Its specific antigen is unknown. Per-base qualities were not stored, and no clone one base away is much larger. The method behind the library was multiplex PCR. Sequencing took place on an Illumina HiSeq 4000. To build TCR beta libraries, CDR3 regions were amplified by Arm-PCR using iRepertoire HTBI primers. Before sequencing, the PCR products underwent gel purification. The authors processed their data as follows. Gene usage analysis of CDR3 amino acid clonotypes used the approximately 56 TRBV and some 15 TRBJ segments found across samples. COPE and FqMerger were used to merge filtered high-quality paired reads into contigs. Contigs were aligned with BLAST to IMGT TRBV, TRBD and TRBJ reference genes, and CDR3 was defined per IMGT. Clonotypes above 0.1% frequency were classified as highly expanded clones. Shannon entropy was used to measure repertoire diversity, and the Gini coefficient was used to measure V-J evenness. Public clonotypes were defined as clonotypes shared by more than one individual. TCRdb ran its own pipeline on the public reads, namely fastp trimming at Q25 and MiXCR clone calling, and kept in-frame beta chains. All rows with the same CDR3 protein become a single entry with the most common DNA and genes. None of the V and J calls come from the authors' own analysis; TCRdb made them. Present in this sample are about 320,000 distinct CDR3 sequences, 18% of which were seen just once. The top ten constitute 38% of the sample.

CDR1 and CDR2 are read off the germline V gene as MNHEY and SVGAGI. V sheds 2 bases and J sheds 4 bases, leaving 9 bases between their ends. The CDR3 contains 14 residues, cysteine and phenylalanine counted. Here the CDR3 DNA is all that survives: 42 bases in frame from base 1. Interpreted using the paper, the time point label stands for: newly diagnosed GD, antithyroid drugs for less than 3 months. RNA was extracted from PBMCs in TRIzol for both TCR sequencing and RNA sequencing. The diagnosis of Graves' disease followed American Thyroid Association guidelines. Patients for the study were recruited at an endocrinology department in Xi'an, China. Each patient gave 8.5 to 9.5 milliliters of peripheral blood, collected in an EDTA anticoagulant tube. Ficoll Paque Plus density gradient separation was used to isolate PBMCs, and no further T cell sorting was done. An Agilent 2100 Bioanalyzer and agarose gel were used to assess RNA quality, and a NanoDrop 2000 was used to measure RNA concentration.

This chain is built from TRBV6-5 and TRBJ1-5; tentative D gene TRBD1, with 5 bases matching. The receptor's source is a female donor with Graves disease. This specimen was peripheral blood mononuclear cells (PBMCs), taken at new diagnosis, from a patient treated with antithyroid drugs. The nucleotides are TGTGCCAGCAGTTACGGTCAGGGAAATCAGCCCCAGCATTTT. This codes for CASSYGQGNQPQHF.